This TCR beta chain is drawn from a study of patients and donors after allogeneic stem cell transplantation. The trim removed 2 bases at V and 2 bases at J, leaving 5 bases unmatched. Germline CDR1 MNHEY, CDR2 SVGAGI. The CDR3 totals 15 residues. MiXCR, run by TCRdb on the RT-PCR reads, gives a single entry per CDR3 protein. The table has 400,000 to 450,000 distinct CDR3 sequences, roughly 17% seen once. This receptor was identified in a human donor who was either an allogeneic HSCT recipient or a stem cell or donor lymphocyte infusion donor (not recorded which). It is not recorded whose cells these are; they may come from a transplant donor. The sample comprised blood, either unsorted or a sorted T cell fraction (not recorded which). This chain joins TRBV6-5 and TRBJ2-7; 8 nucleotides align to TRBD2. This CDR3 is CASSYRAGATYEQYF. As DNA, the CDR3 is TGTGCCAGCAGTTACCGAGCGGGAGCTACCTACGAGCAGTACTTC.